The rows below give T cell receptor beta chains drawn from one sample of a study of T cells expressing NK-cell markers. TCRdb reanalyzed the 5' RACE reads and collapses them to one entry per CDR3 protein, without DNA. The sample's table shows about 430,000 distinct CDR3 sequences. Sequencing was performed on blood T cells: a sorted CD56 or NKG2C T cell subset, CD4+ or CD8+ T cells, or bulk PBMC T cells (not recorded which). The receptors derive from a woman between 45 and 65 years old in good health. Each CDR3 is given with its conserved first and last residue. Each record gives: CDR3 length, V gene, J gene, CDR3 protein.

CDR3 length: 11
V gene: TRBV20-1
J gene: TRBJ2-1
CDR3 protein: CSARDGGLQFF

CDR3 length: 15
V gene: TRBV6-2/TRBV6-3
J gene: TRBJ2-1
CDR3 protein: CASSKPTSGIDEQFF

CDR3 length: 12
V gene: TRBV6-2/TRBV6-3
J gene: TRBJ1-2
CDR3 protein: CASSERLLGYTF

CDR3 length: 16
V gene: TRBV7-2
J gene: TRBJ2-3
CDR3 protein: CASSLGLGHRTDTQYF

CDR3 length: 15
V gene: TRBV20-1
J gene: TRBJ2-7
CDR3 protein: CSARLAGGPIYEQYF

CDR3 length: 18
V gene: TRBV12-3/TRBV12-4
J gene: TRBJ2-1
CDR3 protein: CASSLGRDVGFSYNEQFF

CDR3 length: 14
V gene: TRBV5-1
J gene: TRBJ2-7
CDR3 protein: CASRTGTRDYEQYF

CDR3 length: 14
V gene: TRBV12-3/TRBV12-4
J gene: TRBJ2-1
CDR3 protein: CASSPRTNHNEQFF

CDR3 length: 16
V gene: TRBV5-4
J gene: TRBJ1-1
CDR3 protein: CASSSPKLTPNTEAFF

CDR3 length: 13
V gene: TRBV4-1
J gene: TRBJ2-7
CDR3 protein: CASSQQRFYEQYF

CDR3 length: 15
V gene: TRBV5-1
J gene: TRBJ2-1
CDR3 protein: CASSLGAGSYNEQFF

CDR3 length: 15
V gene: TRBV12-3/TRBV12-4
J gene: TRBJ2-2
CDR3 protein: CASSYLGLGGGELFF

CDR3 length: 11
V gene: TRBV10-1
J gene: TRBJ2-7
CDR3 protein: CATSHRNEQYF

CDR3 length: 15
V gene: TRBV28
J gene: TRBJ2-5
CDR3 protein: CASVSGVRTQETQYF

CDR3 length: 12
V gene: TRBV6-1
J gene: TRBJ1-5
CDR3 protein: CASSGQVEPQHF

CDR3 length: 14
V gene: TRBV5-1
J gene: TRBJ1-2
CDR3 protein: CASSLDTSYNGYTF

CDR3 length: 16
V gene: TRBV6-2/TRBV6-3
J gene: TRBJ1-6
CDR3 protein: CASSYSNRGPNSPLHF

CDR3 length: 11
V gene: TRBV14
J gene: TRBJ2-1
CDR3 protein: CASSPGPRQFF

CDR3 length: 17
V gene: TRBV4-2
J gene: TRBJ2-2
CDR3 protein: CASSQDFGGRAPGELFF

CDR3 length: 16
V gene: TRBV27
J gene: TRBJ2-2
CDR3 protein: CASSSFGGTRPGELFF

CDR3 length: 15
V gene: TRBV4-1
J gene: TRBJ2-7
CDR3 protein: CASSQARDRVFEQYF

CDR3 length: 19
V gene: TRBV11-3
J gene: TRBJ2-3
CDR3 protein: CASSLELPGGRTPTGTQYF

CDR3 length: 14
V gene: TRBV7-9
J gene: TRBJ2-4
CDR3 protein: CASSFDSGKNIQYF

CDR3 length: 11
V gene: TRBV18
J gene: TRBJ1-1
CDR3 protein: CASSPQVGAFF

CDR3 length: 13
V gene: TRBV29-1
J gene: TRBJ1-5
CDR3 protein: CSVEGGRDQPQHF

CDR3 length: 16
V gene: TRBV20-1
J gene: TRBJ2-4
CDR3 protein: CSAPFGEGIVKNIQYF

CDR3 length: 15
V gene: TRBV10-1
J gene: TRBJ2-1
CDR3 protein: CASSESRRSYNEQFF

CDR3 length: 15
V gene: TRBV5-1
J gene: TRBJ1-4
CDR3 protein: CASRRLAGGGEKLFF

CDR3 length: 15
V gene: TRBV11-3
J gene: TRBJ2-2
CDR3 protein: CASSLEGPSTGELFF

CDR3 length: 17
V gene: TRBV13
J gene: TRBJ2-7
CDR3 protein: CASTGGISLIPSYEQYF

CDR3 length: 13
V gene: TRBV2
J gene: TRBJ2-7
CDR3 protein: CASGLADSYEQYF

CDR3 length: 11
V gene: TRBV20-1
J gene: TRBJ2-1
CDR3 protein: CSATRLVEQFF

CDR3 length: 14
V gene: TRBV12-3/TRBV12-4
J gene: TRBJ1-5
CDR3 protein: CASSLDRSNQPQHF

CDR3 length: 17
V gene: TRBV5-1
J gene: TRBJ2-7
CDR3 protein: CASSAGLAGVSSYEQYF

CDR3 length: 14
V gene: TRBV20-1
J gene: TRBJ2-1
CDR3 protein: CSATREGLGNEQFF

CDR3 length: 17
V gene: TRBV15
J gene: TRBJ2-1
CDR3 protein: CATSTGTSESSYNEQFF

CDR3 length: 16
V gene: TRBV5-6
J gene: TRBJ1-2
CDR3 protein: CASSLLGPQGPYGYTF

CDR3 length: 16
V gene: TRBV20-1
J gene: TRBJ2-3
CDR3 protein: CSAREGQVPGADTQYF

CDR3 length: 13
V gene: TRBV12-3/TRBV12-4
J gene: TRBJ2-3
CDR3 protein: CASSLALEGAQYF

CDR3 length: 15
V gene: TRBV12-3/TRBV12-4
J gene: TRBJ2-7
CDR3 protein: CASSPRDSPPIEQYF

CDR3 length: 15
V gene: TRBV27
J gene: TRBJ1-3
CDR3 protein: CASRGQGTRGNTIYF

CDR3 length: 14
V gene: TRBV6-4
J gene: TRBJ2-1
CDR3 protein: CASSELAGVGEQFF

CDR3 length: 15
V gene: TRBV6-5
J gene: TRBJ2-3
CDR3 protein: CASSYTSGSQDTQYF

CDR3 length: 16
V gene: TRBV7-9
J gene: TRBJ2-5
CDR3 protein: CASSLRGGQGQETQYF

CDR3 length: 14
V gene: TRBV5-1
J gene: TRBJ1-2
CDR3 protein: CASSLAERGYGYTF

CDR3 length: 14
V gene: TRBV15
J gene: TRBJ2-1
CDR3 protein: CATSRVGLYNEQFF

CDR3 length: 14
V gene: TRBV24-1
J gene: TRBJ2-3
CDR3 protein: CATSREVDTDTQYF